This TCR beta chain was sequenced for a study of T cell changes during pregnancy in multiple sclerosis. Here immunoSEQ multiplex PCR was the method, and the copy in TCRdb shows in-frame clones only, minus some. The sample lists around 79,000 clones, about nine tenths occurring once. The CDR3 has 16 residues. Losses at the gene ends were 3 bases for V and 1 base for J; bases not matched to a gene: 5. Germline V gene data show CDR1 as SGHKS and CDR2 as YYEKEE (reference sequence). This clonotype originated in a female donor with multiple sclerosis, enrolled in a pregnancy study. The chain has TRBV5-5 and TRBJ2-2; 8 positions agree with TRBD1. Sequences were derived from CD4+ T cells from peripheral blood mononuclear cells, sampled in the second trimester of pregnancy. DNA for the CDR3: TGTGCCAGCAGCTCGCCCGGGACAGGGAACACCGGGGAGCTGTTTTTT. It codes for CASSSPGTGNTGELFF.